This passage covers 3 T cell receptor beta chains from one sample sequenced in a study of long-term antiretroviral therapy in people with HIV. The run of the v3.0 immunoSEQ assay was at survey level. Assay used: immunoSEQ multiplex PCR; TCRdb lists only in-frame clones, some missing. The repertoire holds about 17,000 clones, with more than 80% as singletons. This sample comprised unsorted PBMCs, obtained 0.3 years after starting antiretroviral therapy. Receptors were obtained from a man between 18 and 35 years old with HIV.

The chain carries TRBV7-8 and TRBJ2-2; possible D gene TRBD1, 6 bases. CDR3 length: 16 amino acids. Trimming stripped 1 base from V and 0 bases from J, with 9 bases between. The germline V gene has CDR1 SGHVS and CDR2 FQNEAQ. CDR3 sequence: CASSLDRVANTGELFF. The CDR3 DNA follows: TGTGCCAGCAGCTTAGACAGGGTAGCGAACACCGGGGAGCTGTTTTTT.

This chain connects TRBV5-1 to TRBJ2-3, with 9 bases identical to TRBD1. V lost 0 bases to trimming and J lost 3 bases; unmatched junction nucleotides: 2. This CDR3 is built from 15 residues. Germline assignment: CDR1 SGHRS and CDR2 YFSETQ. The CDR3 is CASSLGDRATDTQYF. DNA for the CDR3: TGCGCCAGCAGCTTGGGGGACAGGGCAACAGATACGCAGTATTTT.

This clone has more than one count but fewer than ten. V is TRBV9 and J is TRBJ2-3; 9 bases line up with TRBD2. Per germline, CDR1 SGDLS and CDR2 YYNGEE. The CDR3 runs 17 residues. J was trimmed by 2 bases and V by 4 bases; bases with no gene match: 11. CDR3 coding DNA: TGTGCCAGCAGCTCACCCGGGACTAGCAGAGTCACAGATACGCAGTATTTT. It specifies CASSSPGTSRVTDTQYF.